This T cell receptor beta chain was documented in a study of T-cell reconstitution after alpha-beta-depleted transplantation in children. This clonotype has a count of ten or more. What it binds is not known. Using unique molecular identifiers, the investigators prepared the TCRbeta library. TCRdb reanalysed the PCR reads using MiXCR and keeps one entry per CDR3 protein. The table records hundreds of thousands of distinct CDR3 sequences, roughly 24% of them present only once. Germline-derived CDR1 and CDR2 are KGHSH and LQKENI. CDR3 length: 16 amino acids. V shed 1 base, J shed 0 bases, and the junction held 1 base outside the gene matches. General observations from the study: In patients about two months after transplant, alpha-beta T cells reportedly arose from several hundred expanded graft clones. Surviving recipient T cells and thymic progenitors accounted for the high day-60 TCRbeta diversity observed in some patients. One year post-transplant, T-cell counts and diversity were largely derived from T cells produced anew.

Sample: PBMCs, taken before TCRalphabeta/CD19-depleted stem cell transplant. The chain employs TRBV18 and TRBJ2-2; 8 nucleotides align to TRBD2. The TCR was taken from a girl aged 2 to 10 with Fanconi anemia, due to receive a stem cell transplant. The CDR3 region has the DNA TGTGCCAGCTCACCACTAGCGGGGACGAACACCGGGGAGCTGTTTTTT. Amino acids: CASSPLAGTNTGELFF.